This TCR beta chain originates from a study of control samples from healthy donors and cancer patients. V was clipped by 4 bases and J by 5 bases; unmatched bases: 7. CDR1 SGDLS and CDR2 YYNGEE come from the germline V gene. The CDR3 sequence is 14 residues long. Data came from immunoSEQ multiplex PCR; TCRdb stores just in-frame clones and leaves some out. Of under 130,000 clones in the sample, roughly four fifths were seen once. The clonotype originates from a woman in her 50s in good health. The chain uses TRBV9 and TRBJ1-1; TRBD1 aligns across 8 bases. The sample was blood. CDR3 residues: CASSPGGLGTEAFF. The CDR3 region has the DNA TGTGCCAGCAGCCCAGGGGGCTTGGGAACTGAAGCTTTCTTT.